This T cell receptor beta chain is drawn from a study of blood T cell repertoires in COVID-19. Whole-study context: Sites across the United States, Italy and Spain contributed samples from acute and convalescent COVID-19.

Seattle patient enrollment occurred during active infection, with longitudinal follow-up thereafter. Assay: immunoSEQ multiplex PCR; the TCRdb copy retains only in-frame clones and omits some. The table lists about 140,000 clones, roughly 84% of them singletons. V dropped 4 bases and J dropped 1; count of bases not matched to a gene: 3. Germline CDR1 SGHKS, CDR2 YYEKEE (reference sequence). The CDR3 covers 14 residues. Sequencing was carried out using peripheral blood. This clonotype was sampled from a man aged 25-45 years with COVID-19, enrolled during active disease. The V call is TRBV5-5, the J call TRBJ2-7; TRBD2 matches at 9 bases. The CDR3 nucleotides read TGTGCCAGCAGCACGACTAGCGGATCCTACGAGCAGTACTTC. It specifies CASSTTSGSYEQYF.